The 17 T cell receptor beta chains listed next were all sequenced from one sample in a study of T cell changes during pregnancy in multiple sclerosis. The assay was immunoSEQ multiplex PCR, and TCRdb's table has in-frame clones only and misses some. This table holds 30,000 to 45,000 clones, approximately 92% found once. The material sequenced was PBMCs (not recorded whether the cells were cultured). The receptors come from a female donor with multiple sclerosis, enrolled in a pregnancy study.

The rearrangement links TRBV6-1 to TRBJ2-2; the D is unclear. The germline V gene has CDR1 MNHNS and CDR2 SASEGT. V lost 6 bases to trimming and J lost 2 bases, with 7 bases between them. The CDR3 consists of 13 residues. CDR3 DNA sequence: TGTGCCAGCAGGATCGGTAACACCGGGGAGCTGTTTTTT. Its protein is CASRIGNTGELFF.

On this clone: Relative to the germline gene, one junction end is altered; a read error may explain this. The chain combines TRBV5-1 with TRBJ1-1, with unresolved D. Looked up from germline, CDR1 is SGHRS and CDR2 is YFSETQ. The CDR3 runs to 13 residues. CDR3 protein: CASSLVGNTETFF. The DNA of the CDR3 is TGCGCCAGCAGCTTGGTTGGAAACACTGAAACTTTCTTT.

The chain carries TRBV4-3 and TRBJ1-1; unclear D gene. Germline lookup yields CDR1 LGHNA and CDR2 YSLEER. This CDR3 contains 15 residues. The germline V and J ends were trimmed by 0 bases and 5 bases, with 13 bases remaining between them. CDR3 nucleotide sequence: TGCGCCAGCAGCCAAGATAAGGGATTGGGGACTGAAGCTTTCTTT. Residues: CASSQDKGLGTEAFF.

The chain employs TRBV10-3 and TRBJ2-3; the match to TRBD2 covers 7 bases. This CDR3 is built from 15 residues. Trimming took 5 bases from V and 6 from J; bases not matched to a gene: 11. CDR1 and CDR2 from the germline V gene are ENHRY and SYGVKD. CDR3 sequence: CAISNGLGPKDTQYF. CDR3 in DNA: TGTGCCATCAGTAACGGACTAGGGCCAAAGGATACGCAGTATTTT.

V and J are TRBV29-1 and TRBJ2-5; unclear D gene. The germline V gene has CDR1 SQVTM and CDR2 ANQGSEA. The CDR3 spans 15 residues. V was trimmed by 6 bases and J by 5 bases, leaving 22 bases between them. In DNA, the CDR3 is TGCAGCGTGGACCAAGAAAGATGGGTCGTGGAGACCCAGTACTTC. This sequence encodes CSVDQERWVVETQYF.

This sequence joins TRBV18 and TRBJ2-1; D may be TRBD1 (5 bases). The V end was cut by 0 bases, the J end by 6 bases, with 15 bases between. The germline gives CDR1 KGHSH, CDR2 LQKENI. There are 16 residues in the CDR3. CDR3 sequence: CASSPPIGGHGNEQFF. The CDR3 nucleotides are TGTGCCAGCTCACCACCAATAGGCGGACACGGCAATGAGCAGTTCTTC.

By frequency in the sample, this clone is medium-sized (0.01 to 0.1%). The chain recombines TRBV11-2 with TRBJ2-3; unclear D gene. The CDR3 totals 13 residues. Germline V gene lookup returns CDR1 SGHAT and CDR2 FQNNGV. Trimming took 0 bases from V and 5 from J, leaving 6 bases between them. The CDR3 region is CASSLEYGDTQYF. As DNA, the CDR3 is TGTGCCAGCAGCTTAGAGTACGGAGATACGCAGTATTTT.

This rearrangement joins TRBV6-6 to TRBJ2-5, with TRBD2 identical over 9 bases. Germline values: CDR1 MNHNY, CDR2 SVGAGI (reference sequence). With V trimmed by 7 bases and J by 7 bases, 10 bases remained unmatched. This CDR3 region has 14 residues. The CDR3 is CASKAGAGGGTQYF. CDR3 in DNA: TGTGCCAGCAAAGCCGGAGCGGGAGGAGGGACCCAGTACTTC.

This clone has a handful of counts. The chain has TRBV6-6 and TRBJ2-3; D is undetermined. V was pared by 3 bases and J by 2 bases, with 9 bases between. The CDR3 has 14 amino acids. CDR1 is MNHNY and CDR2 is SVGAGI in the germline V gene (reference sequence). CDR3: CASSYGTNTDTQYF. The CDR3 DNA sequence: TGTGCCAGCAGTTATGGCACCAACACAGATACGCAGTATTTT.

The CDR3 DNA reads as TGCGCCAGCAGCCTACTAGCGGGATATGAGCAGTTCTTC. Translating gives CASSLLAGYEQFF. The chain carries TRBV5-1 and TRBJ2-1; 10 bases are a match to TRBD2. The CDR3 has 13 amino acids. The ends lost 4 bases at V and 8 bases at J; junction bases unmatched: 3. Looked up from germline, CDR1 is SGHRS and CDR2 is YFSETQ.

The J gene is TRBJ1-1, the V gene TRBV2; D gene uncertain. Germline assignment: CDR1 SNHLY and CDR2 FYNNEI. This CDR3 is built from 13 residues. Trimming stripped 2 bases from V and 6 bases from J, with 10 bases between. CDR3 residues: CASSERRASEAFF. DNA of the CDR3: TGTGCCAGCAGTGAAAGAAGGGCGTCTGAAGCTTTCTTT. The variable domain in full, completed from reference TRBV2 and TRBJ1-1, reads EPEVTQTPSHQVTQMGQEVILRCVPISNHLYFYWYRQILGQKVEFLVSFYNNEISEKSEIFDDQFSVERPDGSNFTLKIRSTKLEDSAMYFCASSERRASEAFFGQGTRLTVV.

A note on this clone: At the DNA level, this CDR3 is encoded by other sequences in the same sample as well. The rearrangement links TRBV4-1 to TRBJ2-7; D remains unclear. CDR3 length: 12 amino acids. Per the germline V gene, CDR1 is MGHRA and CDR2 is YSYEKL. V shed 2 bases and J shed 4 bases, with 6 bases lying between them. The CDR3 DNA reads TGCGCCAGCAGCCAAACTGGATACGAGCAGTACTTC. It is translated as CASSQTGYEQYF.

The gene calls are TRBV7-2 and TRBJ1-5; D remains unclear. Trimming took 5 bases from V and 4 from J, leaving 9 bases between them. CDR3 length: 13 amino acids. Germline CDR1 reads SGHTA; CDR2 reads FQGNSA. DNA of the CDR3: TGTGCCAGCAGCGCCGGGCCTAATCAGCCCCAGCATTTT. It yields the protein CASSAGPNQPQHF.

This sequence joins TRBV10-3 and TRBJ2-2; D gene unclear. Germline CDR1 reads ENHRY; CDR2 reads SYGVKD. Trimming removed 5 bases at V and 3 bases at J, with 10 bases between. The CDR3 is made up of 14 amino acids. The CDR3 protein is CAISSDRDTGELFF. The CDR3 DNA reads as TGTGCCATCAGTTCCGACCGTGACACCGGGGAGCTGTTTTTT.

This chain uses TRBV27 with TRBJ2-1, with D unclear. The CDR3 totals 15 residues. Germline assignment: CDR1 MNHEY and CDR2 SMNVEV (reference sequence). Trimming removed 5 bases at V and 5 bases at J, with 16 bases between. DNA for the CDR3: TGTGCCAGCAGTCCGTCAACAAGTCCCGACAATGAGCAGTTCTTC. It specifies CASSPSTSPDNEQFF.

The chain has TRBV5-3 and TRBJ1-1; no reliable D call. TRBV5-3 is given ORF status, its function remaining uncertain. CDR3 length: 16 amino acids. With 2 bases removed from V and 0 bases from J, the gap between germline ends came to 14 bases. CDR3 DNA sequence: TGTGCCAGAAGCTTCTTCAGACACCCTCTGAACACTGAAGCTTTCTTT. As protein: CARSFFRHPLNTEAFF.

The CDR3 reads CASSPGDEKLFF. The DNA of the CDR3 is TGTGCCAGCTCACCGGGGGATGAAAAACTGTTTTTT. This chain joins TRBV18 and TRBJ1-4; weak D call: TRBD1 (5 bases). The germline V and J ends were trimmed by 3 bases and 6 bases, with 5 bases remaining between them. This CDR3 comprises 12 residues. In germline, CDR1 is KGHSH, CDR2 LQKENI.